This TCR beta chain was sequenced during a study of cytomegalovirus exposure and HLA in healthy donors. Overall study findings and caveats: Altogether, 164 TCR beta chains were recorded as cytomegalovirus-associated.

Donors were drawn from the approximately 120-subject validation cohort, separate from the roughly 700-subject first cohort. Profiling relied on immunoSEQ multiplex PCR, and the TCRdb table lists in-frame clones only, not all of them. The sample carries about 98,000 clones, around nine tenths recorded once. Note on this clone: The antigen is not known.

Trimming took off 4 bases at V and 9 bases at J, with 13 bases between the two ends. CDR3 length equals 14 residues. Germline CDR1 SEHNR, CDR2 FQNEAQ (reference sequence). The source of this sequence is a woman younger than 45 in good health and CMV-seronegative. The sample was PBMCs. The chain links TRBV7-9 to TRBJ1-6, with unresolved D. The CDR3 here is CASSSPQASSPLHF. The CDR3 bases are TGTGCCAGCAGCTCCCCTCAGGCCAGTTCACCCCTCCACTTT.